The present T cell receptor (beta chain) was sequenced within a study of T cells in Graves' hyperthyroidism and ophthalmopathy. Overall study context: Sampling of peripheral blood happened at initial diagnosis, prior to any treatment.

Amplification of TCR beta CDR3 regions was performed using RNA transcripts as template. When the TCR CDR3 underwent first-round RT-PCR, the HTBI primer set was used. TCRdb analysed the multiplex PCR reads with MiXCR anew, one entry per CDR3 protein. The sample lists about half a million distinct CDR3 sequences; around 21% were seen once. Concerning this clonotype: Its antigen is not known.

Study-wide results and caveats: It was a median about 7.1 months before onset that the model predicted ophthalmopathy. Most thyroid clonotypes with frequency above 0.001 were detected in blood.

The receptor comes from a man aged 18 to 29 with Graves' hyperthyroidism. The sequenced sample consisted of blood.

In nucleotides, the CDR3 is TGCAGTGCTAGAGCATATTTTCAACAGGGAACCACTGAAGCTTTCTTT. This codes for CSARAYFQQGTTEAFF. This chain links TRBV20-1 with TRBJ1-1; possible D gene TRBD1, 6 bases. Germline V lookup: CDR1 DFQATT, CDR2 SNEGSKA (reference sequence). V lost 1 base and J 4 bases, leaving 19 bases between the germline ends. The CDR3 extends over 16 amino acids.